This TCR beta chain was recorded in a study of cytomegalovirus exposure and HLA in healthy donors. TCRdb's table, derived via immunoSEQ multiplex PCR, lists solely in-frame clones and lacks some. The repertoire holds around 150,000 clones, with roughly nine tenths as singletons. The CDR3 contains 15 residues. The germline V gene encodes CDR1 MNHEY and CDR2 SVGAGI. The V and J ends lost 4 bases and 8 bases, in that order; junction bases with no gene match: 7. The chain employs TRBV6-5 and TRBJ1-4; 10 nucleotides line up with TRBD1. The receptor's source is a young woman in good health and CMV-seronegative. The material sequenced was PBMCs. CDR3 sequence reads: CASSSPGTGVEKLFF. The DNA for the CDR3 is TGTGCCAGCAGTTCCCCTGGGACAGGGGTAGAAAAACTGTTTTTT.